This passage covers 31 T cell receptor beta chains from one sample sequenced in a study of identifying expanded T cells in peripheral blood (dated by TCRdb to between 2018 and 2021). To prepare the library, the immunoSEQ multiplex PCR assay was applied. This immuneACCESS table, as held by TCRdb, lists in-frame sequences with V and J called but not all clones. Of the missing ones, under half trace to an unresolved V gene in checked studies; the others have no known cause. The sample data list over 65,000 clones, and about 90% of these were observed just once. In total, the top ten clones hold 7% to 7.5% of the sample. The material sequenced was blood. The receptors originated from a person aged 18 to 70 in good health.

The CDR3 DNA sequence: TGTGCCAGCAGCTTTTCATCCTACGAGCAGTACTTC. This sequence encodes CASSFSSYEQYF. The V and J genes are TRBV7-8 and TRBJ2-7; D unresolved. Germline CDR1 reads SGHVS; CDR2 reads FQNEAQ. The CDR3 is 12 residues long. The V end was cut by 3 bases, the J end by 1 base, with 4 bases between.

This rearrangement joins TRBV4-1 to TRBJ2-1, with D unclear. Deletions cut 0 bases from V and 2 bases from J, with 11 bases between. Germline loops: CDR1 MGHRA, CDR2 YSYEKL. The CDR3 contains 16 residues. In DNA, the CDR3 is TGCGCCAGCAGCCAAGATCCAGGCGATACCTACAATGAGCAGTTCTTC. It translates to CASSQDPGDTYNEQFF.

This clone was counted between two and nine times. The chain employs TRBV30 and TRBJ1-1; weak D call: TRBD1 (6 bases). The CDR3 totals 14 residues. CDR1 and CDR2 from the germline V gene are GTSNPN and SVGIG (reference sequence). V lost 2 bases to trimming and J lost 5 bases, with 15 bases between them. This chain's CDR3 is CAWSSRGRGTEAFF. The CDR3 nucleotides read TGTGCCTGGAGTTCCAGGGGTCGTGGGACTGAAGCTTTCTTT.

The table lists this clone with a count of one. An end of the junction does not agree with germline; a read error may underlie this. The gene calls are TRBV13 and TRBJ1-2; possibly TRBD1 for D (6 bases). This CDR3 has 15 residues. The germline V gene encodes CDR1 PRHDT and CDR2 FYEKMQ (reference sequence). Here the CDR3 reads CASADRAGANYGYTF. CDR3 in DNA: TGCGCCAGCGCCGATCGGGCAGGGGCTAACTATGGCTACACCTTC.

V is TRBV4-3 and J is TRBJ2-7, with D tentatively TRBD2 (5 bases). The CDR3 runs to 13 residues. Germline assignment: CDR1 LGHNA and CDR2 YSLEER. The V end was cut by 4 bases, the J end by 4 bases, with 11 bases between. The CDR3 region has the DNA TGCGCCAGCAGCCCTGGCGGGCCTTACGAGCAGTACTTC. Protein: CASSPGGPYEQYF.

This chain joins TRBV9 and TRBJ2-5, with TRBD2 identical over 9 bases. This CDR3 is 13 amino acids long. Per the germline V gene, CDR1 is SGDLS and CDR2 is YYNGEE. The V gene end was trimmed by 4 bases and the J gene end by 6 bases; junction bases not matched to a gene: 4. For the CDR3, the DNA is TGTGCCAGCAGCCCGGGACTAGCACAGACCCAGTACTTC. This encodes CASSPGLAQTQYF.

By sample fraction, this clone is medium-sized. The chain uses TRBV2 and TRBJ1-6; a possible D gene is TRBD1 (5 bases). Germline loops: CDR1 SNHLY, CDR2 FYNNEI. The CDR3 runs to 11 residues. V shed 8 bases and J shed 13 bases, with 12 bases lying between them. The CDR3 DNA is TGTGCCAGCGGGTCGCAGGGCCCCCTCCACTTT. Protein sequence: CASGSQGPLHF.

J is TRBJ1-2 and V is TRBV7-2; D remains ambiguous. V was pared by 4 bases and J by 7 bases, with 10 bases between. Germline values: CDR1 SGHTA, CDR2 FQGNSA. This CDR3 is built from 12 residues. Written as DNA, the CDR3 is TGTGCCAGCAGCTCCTCTTCCAGTGGCTACACCTTC. This codes for CASSSSSSGYTF. The full variable domain, completed using reference TRBV7-2 and TRBJ1-2, is GAGVSQSPSNKVTEKGKDVELRCDPISGHTALYWYRQSLGQGLEFLIYFQGNSAPDKSGLPSDRFSAERTGGSVSTLTIQRTQQEDSAVYLCASSSSSSGYTFGSGTRLTVV.

This clone was seen a handful of times. The chain couples TRBV14 to TRBJ2-7; tentatively, D is TRBD1 (5 bases). Germline CDR1 and CDR2: SGHDN and FVKESK. The CDR3 is 15 residues long. The V gene lost 2 bases and the J gene lost 2 bases, with 13 bases spanning the gap. This chain's CDR3 is CASSQKSAGTYEQYF. CDR3 coding DNA: TGTGCCAGCAGCCAAAAGTCGGCAGGGACCTACGAGCAGTACTTC.

This clone showed up just a few times. This chain uses TRBV5-4 with TRBJ1-1; TRBD1 agrees at 10 bases. This CDR3 comprises 15 residues. Per germline, CDR1 SGHNT and CDR2 YYREEE (reference sequence). V lost 4 bases to trimming and J lost 3 bases; unmatched junction nucleotides: 6. CDR3 sequence reads: CASSPTGGAYTEAFF. As DNA, the CDR3 is TGTGCCAGCAGCCCGACAGGGGGCGCATACACTGAAGCTTTCTTT.

The chain couples TRBV6-5 to TRBJ2-7, with D possibly TRBD2 on 5 matching bases. Trimming took off 6 bases at V and 4 bases at J, with 13 bases between the two ends. The V gene's germline CDR1 is MNHEY and CDR2 SVGAGI. The CDR3 has 13 amino acids. The DNA for the CDR3 is TGTGCCAGCAGCTTCGGGATTTCTTACGAGCAGTACTTC. It codes for CASSFGISYEQYF.

On this clone itself: Other DNA variants within this sample encode the same CDR3. The chain has TRBV9 and TRBJ2-3; D is perhaps TRBD1 or TRBD2 (5 bases each). Germline V CDR1 and CDR2: SGDLS, YYNGEE. The CDR3 covers 13 residues. V shed 2 bases and J shed 2 bases, with 6 bases lying between them. The chain's CDR3 is CASSVGVTDTQYF. CDR3 in DNA: TGTGCCAGCAGCGTGGGGGTCACAGATACGCAGTATTTT.

CDR3: CASGWGYNEQFF. CDR3 DNA: TGTGCTAGTGGCTGGGGGTACAATGAGCAGTTCTTC. The chain uses TRBV12-5 and TRBJ2-1; D may match TRBD1 or TRBD2 (5 bases each). There are 12 residues in the CDR3. Germline CDR1 reads LGHNT; CDR2 reads FRNRAP. V lost 6 bases and J lost 4, with 7 bases in between.

The V and J genes are TRBV4-3 and TRBJ1-3, with a possible D match to TRBD1 (5 bases). This CDR3 comprises 14 residues. Per germline, CDR1 LGHNA and CDR2 YSLEER. V was trimmed by 1 base and J by 8 bases, leaving 12 bases between them. The CDR3 reads CASSQARLGDTIYF. The CDR3 DNA sequence: TGCGCCAGCAGCCAAGCTCGGCTAGGGGACACCATATATTTT.

V gene TRBV13 combines with J gene TRBJ1-1; TRBD1 matches 10 bases. The V gene end was trimmed by 5 bases and the J gene end by 0 bases; junction bases not matched to a gene: 6. The CDR3 consists of 16 residues. Germline V lookup: CDR1 PRHDT, CDR2 FYEKMQ (reference sequence). CDR3 residues: CASSARQGAVNTEAFF. DNA for the CDR3: TGTGCCAGCAGCGCCAGACAGGGGGCAGTGAACACTGAAGCTTTCTTT.

This chain uses TRBV5-4 with TRBJ2-3, with 11 bases that match TRBD2. Germline lookup yields CDR1 SGHNT and CDR2 YYREEE (reference sequence). The CDR3 consists of 17 residues. V shed 3 bases, J shed 0 bases, and the junction held 6 bases outside the gene matches. The CDR3 sequence is CASSWASGRRSTDTQYF. In DNA form, the CDR3 reads TGTGCCAGCAGCTGGGCTAGCGGGAGGAGGAGCACAGATACGCAGTATTTT.

The chain combines TRBV7-9 with TRBJ1-1; possible D gene TRBD1, 6 bases. This CDR3 has 12 amino acids. CDR1 and CDR2 (germline): SEHNR, FQNEAQ (reference sequence). Here the CDR3 reads CTVQGIFSEAFF. The CDR3 nucleotides read TGTACGGTACAGGGAATATTCTCTGAAGCTTTCTTT.

V and J are TRBV19 and TRBJ2-2; TRBD1 agrees at 7 bases. The CDR3 loop spans 14 amino acids. In germline, CDR1 is LNHDA, CDR2 SQIVND (reference sequence). V was pared by 2 bases and J by 5 bases, with 2 bases of the junction left unmatched. CDR3 nucleotides: TGTGCCAGTAGTATAACAGGGGCAACCGGGGAGCTGTTTTTT. As protein: CASSITGATGELFF.

The chain joins TRBV6-1 to TRBJ1-5; D is ambiguous. This CDR3 contains 15 residues. V gave up 6 bases and J gave up 0 bases, with 12 bases separating them. Germline V gene lookup returns CDR1 MNHNS and CDR2 SASEGT. The CDR3, as DNA: TGTGCCAGCAGGCCACAGTTCCATAGCAATCAGCCCCAGCATTTT. Protein: CASRPQFHSNQPQHF.

The chain couples TRBV10-1 to TRBJ2-3; D may correspond to TRBD1 or TRBD2 (5 bases each). In germline, CDR1 is WNHNN, CDR2 SYGVQD (reference sequence). CDR3 length equals 13 residues. V lost 0 bases and J lost 11, with 12 bases in between. The CDR3: CASSESGTRKQYF. The CDR3, as DNA: TGCGCCAGCAGTGAGTCCGGGACCCGAAAGCAGTATTTT.

This chain joins TRBV2 and TRBJ1-4; D gene uncertain. The ends were cut back, 5 bases at V and 8 bases at J, with 6 bases in the middle. The CDR3 spans 11 residues. Germline values: CDR1 SNHLY, CDR2 FYNNEI. CDR3 nucleotides: TGTGCCAGCAGTCAGAAGGAAAAACTGTTTTTT. Amino acid sequence: CASSQKEKLFF.

The gene calls are TRBV27 and TRBJ1-1, with D perhaps matching TRBD1 (5 bases). This CDR3 has 14 amino acids. Germline V gene lookup returns CDR1 MNHEY and CDR2 SMNVEV (reference sequence). V shed 3 bases and J shed 9 bases, with 17 bases lying between them. The CDR3 DNA sequence: TGTGCCAGCAGTTTGAGAGGGGACCACAATCAAGCTTTCTTT. Its protein product is CASSLRGDHNQAFF.

The chain joins TRBV9 to TRBJ2-7; 10 nucleotides match TRBD1. This CDR3 is 14 amino acids long. Germline V lookup: CDR1 SGDLS, CDR2 YYNGEE. Trimming at V came to 4 bases and at J to 3 bases, leaving 4 bases not matched to a gene. CDR3 residues: CASSFGTGDYEQYF. The CDR3 bases are TGTGCCAGCAGCTTCGGGACAGGGGACTACGAGCAGTACTTC.

There are a few counts of this clone. CDR3 sequence (DNA): TGTGCCAGCAGTGTGTTGGACAGGGGAACAGATACGCAGTATTTT. This sequence encodes CASSVLDRGTDTQYF. The rearrangement links TRBV2 to TRBJ2-3; 9 nucleotides line up with TRBD1. Germline V gene lookup returns CDR1 SNHLY and CDR2 FYNNEI. The CDR3 covers 15 residues. V dropped 4 bases and J dropped 3; count of bases not matched to a gene: 5.

The chain is built from TRBV19 and TRBJ1-2; D gene unclear. The length of the CDR3 is 14 residues. Germline V gives CDR1 LNHDA, CDR2 SQIVND (reference sequence). Deletions cut 3 bases from V and 1 base from J, with 9 bases between. The DNA for the CDR3 is TGTGCCAGTAGTATCGGCAGTCGTAACTATGGCTACACCTTC. Translating it yields CASSIGSRNYGYTF.

The CDR3 DNA is TGTGCCAGCTCGAATCTCGACCAGCACTACGAGCAGTACTTC. As protein: CASSNLDQHYEQYF. This chain links TRBV18 with TRBJ2-7; D ambiguous. The CDR3 is 14 residues long. Trimming took 6 bases from V and 3 from J, leaving 15 bases between them. The germline CDR1 and CDR2 sequences are KGHSH and LQKENI.

V gene TRBV4-2 combines with J gene TRBJ1-2, with 8 bases identical to TRBD1. This CDR3 contains 15 residues. The V gene's germline CDR1 is LGHNA and CDR2 YNFKEQ. The V segment lost 0 bases and the J segment 6 bases; nucleotides outside the gene matches: 6. CDR3 in DNA: TGTGCCAGCAGCCAAGACCCCGACAGGGGAAATGGCTACACCTTC. Translating gives CASSQDPDRGNGYTF.

The genes are TRBV6-4 and TRBJ2-1; 9 bases agree with TRBD2. V was pared by 4 bases and J by 9 bases, with 10 bases of the junction left unmatched. This CDR3 contains 15 residues. Germline CDR1 MRHNA, CDR2 SNTAGT. The DNA of the CDR3 is TGTGCCAGCAGTGCAGGGTCTAGCGGGGCCAGTGAGCAGTTCTTC. Translation gives CASSAGSSGASEQFF.

V usage is TRBV10-3 and J usage is TRBJ2-1, with TRBD2 identical over 12 bases. V lost 4 bases, J lost 2 bases, and 9 bases stayed unmatched. This CDR3 is 18 amino acids long. Looked up from germline, CDR1 is ENHRY and CDR2 is SYGVKD. The CDR3 protein is CAISGLAGGPYTYNEQFF. The DNA of the CDR3 is TGTGCCATCAGTGGCCTAGCGGGAGGGCCCTATACCTACAATGAGCAGTTCTTC.

This clone has just one count. V and J are TRBV9 and TRBJ1-1, with D uncertain. CDR3 size: 14 residues. Germline-derived CDR1 and CDR2 are SGDLS and YYNGEE. Trimming removed 5 bases at V and 1 base at J, with 12 bases between. The CDR3 DNA reads as TGTGCCAGCAGGGGAATTTCGGGGAACACTGAAGCTTTCTTT. Its protein product is CASRGISGNTEAFF. The variable domain in full, with the rest retrieved from reference TRBV9 and TRBJ1-1, is DSGVTQTPKHLITATGQRVTLRCSPRSGDLSVYWYQQSLDQGLQFLIQYYNGEERAKGNILERFSAQQFPDLHSELNLSSLELGDSALYFCASRGISGNTEAFFGQGTRLTVV.

V and J are TRBV12-5 and TRBJ2-7; D gene uncertain. Per germline, CDR1 LGHNT and CDR2 FRNRAP. The CDR3 consists of 16 residues. Trimming took off 0 bases at V and 6 bases at J, with 18 bases between the two ends. The CDR3 bases are TGTGCTAGTGGTTTGGTATTATCGACGAGCGCAAGCGAGCAGTACTTC. It is translated as CASGLVLSTSASEQYF.